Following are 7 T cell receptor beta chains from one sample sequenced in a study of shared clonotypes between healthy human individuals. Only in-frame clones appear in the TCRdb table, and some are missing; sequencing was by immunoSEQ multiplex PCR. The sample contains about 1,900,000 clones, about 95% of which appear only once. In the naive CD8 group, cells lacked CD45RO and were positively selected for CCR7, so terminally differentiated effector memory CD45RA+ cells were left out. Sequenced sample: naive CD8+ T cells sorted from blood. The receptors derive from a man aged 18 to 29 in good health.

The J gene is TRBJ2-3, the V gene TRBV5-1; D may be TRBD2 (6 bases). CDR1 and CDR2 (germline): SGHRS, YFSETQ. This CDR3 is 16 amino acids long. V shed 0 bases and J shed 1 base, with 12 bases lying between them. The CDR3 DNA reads TGCGCCAGCAGCTTGGAAGGAGGGATCGGCACAGATACGCAGTATTTT. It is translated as CASSLEGGIGTDTQYF.

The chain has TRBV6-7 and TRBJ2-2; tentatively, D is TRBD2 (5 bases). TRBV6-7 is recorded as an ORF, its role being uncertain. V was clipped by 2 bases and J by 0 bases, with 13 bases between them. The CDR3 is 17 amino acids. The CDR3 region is CASSYARAPANTGELFF. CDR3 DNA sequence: TGTGCCAGCAGTTACGCGCGGGCCCCCGCGAACACCGGGGAGCTGTTTTTT.

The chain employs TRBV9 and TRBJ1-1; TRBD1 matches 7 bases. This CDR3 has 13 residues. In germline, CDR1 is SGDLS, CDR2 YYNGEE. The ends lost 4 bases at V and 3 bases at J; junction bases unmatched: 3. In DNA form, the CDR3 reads TGTGCCAGCAGCATTGGGACAGACACTGAAGCTTTCTTT. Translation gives CASSIGTDTEAFF.

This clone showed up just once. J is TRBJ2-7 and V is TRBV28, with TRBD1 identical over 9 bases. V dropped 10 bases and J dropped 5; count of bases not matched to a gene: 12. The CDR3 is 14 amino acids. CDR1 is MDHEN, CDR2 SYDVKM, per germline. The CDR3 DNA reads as TGTGCCACCTCCCCGGGACAGGGTCCCCACGAGCAGTACTTC. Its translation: CATSPGQGPHEQYF.

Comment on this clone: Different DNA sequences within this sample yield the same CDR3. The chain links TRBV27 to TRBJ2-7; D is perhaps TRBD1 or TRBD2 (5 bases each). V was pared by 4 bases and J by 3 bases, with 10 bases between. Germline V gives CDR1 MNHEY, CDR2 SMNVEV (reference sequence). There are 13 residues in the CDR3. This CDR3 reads CASSSGTDYEQYF. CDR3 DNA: TGTGCCAGCAGTTCCGGGACCGACTACGAGCAGTACTTC.

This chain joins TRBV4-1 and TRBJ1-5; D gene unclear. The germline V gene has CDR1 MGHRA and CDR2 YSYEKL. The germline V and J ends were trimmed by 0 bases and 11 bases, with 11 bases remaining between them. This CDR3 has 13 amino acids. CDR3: CASSQDLRGSQHF. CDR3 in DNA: TGCGCCAGCAGCCAAGATCTTCGAGGGTCCCAGCATTTT.

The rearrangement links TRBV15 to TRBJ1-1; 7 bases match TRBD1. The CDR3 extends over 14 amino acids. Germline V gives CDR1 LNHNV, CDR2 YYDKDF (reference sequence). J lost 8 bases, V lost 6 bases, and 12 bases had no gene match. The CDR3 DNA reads TGTGCCACCAGTGAAAGGGGGCTCTTTTGGGAAGCTTTCTTT. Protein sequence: CATSERGLFWEAFF.